These 20 T cell receptor beta chains came from one sample sequenced in a study of cytomegalovirus exposure and HLA in healthy donors. The PCR made use of 60 Vbeta and 13 Jbeta primers. TCRdb's copy holds only in-frame clones and misses some; the assay was immunoSEQ multiplex PCR. Of roughly 200,000 clones listed, 60% to 80% are singletons. Specimen: PBMCs. The receptors were sampled from a woman under 40 in good health and CMV-seropositive.

The V and J genes are TRBV15 and TRBJ1-4; 11 bases match TRBD1. The V segment lost 3 bases and the J segment 5 bases; nucleotides outside the gene matches: 2. The CDR3 totals 15 residues. Germline V gives CDR1 LNHNV, CDR2 YYDKDF (reference sequence). The CDR3 region is CATSRGTGGNEKLFF. The CDR3 nucleotides read TGTGCCACCAGCAGGGGGACAGGGGGAAATGAAAAACTGTTTTTT. Based on the CDR3 plus reference TRBV15 and TRBJ1-4, the full variable domain is DAMVIQNPRYQVTQFGKPVTLSCSQTLNHNVMYWYQQKSSQAPKLLFHYYDKDFNNEADTPDNFQSRRPNTSFCFLDIRSPGLGDTAMYLCATSRGTGGNEKLFFGSGTQLSVL.

The rearrangement links TRBV21-1 to TRBJ2-7; TRBD1 reflects the table's D call only, with no check against the DNA. TRBV21-1 constitutes a pseudogene. CDR3 length equals 15 residues. The CDR3 here is CASSILRDRLYEQYF. The CDR3 DNA follows: TGTGCCAGCAGCATCCTTCGGGACAGATTATACGAGCAGTACTTC.

This chain joins TRBV29-1 and TRBJ1-3, with 7 bases identical to TRBD1. J was trimmed by 1 base and V by 7 bases; bases with no gene match: 4. CDR1 is SQVTM, CDR2 ANQGSEA, per germline. The CDR3 sequence is 13 residues long. The CDR3 nucleotides read TGCAGCGCCAAGACAGGGTCTGGAAACACCATATATTTT. It codes for CSAKTGSGNTIYF.

The chain employs TRBV5-1 and TRBJ2-5, with 8 bases that match TRBD2. The CDR3 spans 15 residues. Germline values: CDR1 SGHRS, CDR2 YFSETQ. V dropped 2 bases and J dropped 0; count of bases not matched to a gene: 3. CDR3 amino acids: CASSLLAVYQETQYF. CDR3 DNA sequence: TGCGCCAGCAGCTTACTAGCGGTTTACCAAGAGACCCAGTACTTC.

The chain employs TRBV6-8 and TRBJ1-5; the D is unclear. V shed 2 bases and J shed 3 bases, with 11 bases lying between them. The CDR3 runs 15 residues. Germline V CDR1 and CDR2: MNHGY, SAAAGT. For the CDR3, the DNA is TGTGCCAGCAGTTACAGCCAAGCCTCCAATCAGCCCCAGCATTTT. Protein sequence: CASSYSQASNQPQHF.

The chain has TRBV5-8 and TRBJ1-1, with TRBD1 matching over 9 bases. CDR1 and CDR2 from the germline V gene are SGHTS and YDEGEE. This CDR3 contains 15 residues. The trim removed 5 bases at V and 5 bases at J, leaving 10 bases unmatched. DNA for the CDR3: TGTGCCAGCAGTTATACAGGGGGCCGAAAAACTGAAGCTTTCTTT. This gives the protein CASSYTGGRKTEAFF.

The CDR3 bases are TGTGCCAGCAGTTCTCCCGCGCGGGCAGTCACAGATACGCAGTATTTT. Translating it yields CASSSPARAVTDTQYF. This chain links TRBV27 with TRBJ2-3, with a possible D match to TRBD2 (5 bases). Trimming took off 4 bases at V and 2 bases at J, with 16 bases between the two ends. Germline V CDR1 and CDR2: MNHEY, SMNVEV (reference sequence). The CDR3 has 16 amino acids.

V gene TRBV15 combines with J gene TRBJ2-7; 8 bases align to TRBD2. Trimming at V came to 4 bases and at J to 3 bases, leaving 11 bases not matched to a gene. This CDR3 comprises 16 residues. The germline V gene encodes CDR1 LNHNV and CDR2 YYDKDF (reference sequence). Written as DNA, the CDR3 is TGTGCCACCAGCAACCCGGCTAGCGGGCTTGGCTACGAGCAGTACTTC. Its translation: CATSNPASGLGYEQYF.

Details on this clone: Other DNA sequences in this sample translate to the same CDR3. The chain couples TRBV19 to TRBJ1-5; 7 positions match TRBD1. This CDR3 region has 13 residues. CDR1 LNHDA and CDR2 SQIVND come from the germline V gene (reference sequence). J was trimmed by 2 bases and V by 6 bases; bases with no gene match: 1. CDR3 nucleotides: TGTGCCAGTAGCACAGGGGGCAATCAGCCCCAGCATTTT. This codes for CASSTGGNQPQHF.

The chain uses TRBV2 and TRBJ2-7, with D perhaps TRBD1 (6 bases). This CDR3 region has 13 residues. Germline CDR1 reads SNHLY; CDR2 reads FYNNEI. The ends were cut back, 6 bases at V and 3 bases at J, with 12 bases in the middle. CDR3 DNA: TGTGCCAGCAGGGAGGACAGACTCTACGAGCAGTACTTC. It specifies CASREDRLYEQYF.

The chain is built from TRBV10-3 and TRBJ2-3, with TRBD2 as a possible D gene (5 bases). This CDR3 region has 17 residues. Per the germline V gene, CDR1 is ENHRY and CDR2 is SYGVKD. Trimming removed 6 bases at V and 0 bases at J, with 19 bases between. The CDR3 loop reads CAIRGGLASSSTDTQYF. The CDR3 coding sequence is TGTGCCATCAGGGGCGGGTTGGCTTCCTCTAGCACAGATACGCAGTATTTT.

This clone has only one observation. The chain uses TRBV29-1 and TRBJ2-1, with TRBD1 matching over 11 bases. The CDR3 sequence is 15 residues long. Looked up from germline, CDR1 is SQVTM and CDR2 is ANQGSEA. V was clipped by 3 bases and J by 8 bases; unmatched bases: 9. The CDR3, as DNA: TGCAGCGTTGAGGTGGGGACAGGGGGGTACGATGAGCAGTTCTTC. Amino acid sequence: CSVEVGTGGYDEQFF.

The chain carries TRBV6-5 and TRBJ2-7, with 12 bases matching TRBD1. The CDR3 has 13 residues. Germline V gene data show CDR1 as MNHEY and CDR2 as SVGAGI. Unmatched junction bases numbered 4, after V lost 8 bases and J lost 5 bases. The CDR3 is CASRDRGRNEQYF. The CDR3 nucleotides are TGTGCCAGCCGGGACAGGGGGCGCAACGAGCAGTACTTC.

The chain joins TRBV11-2 to TRBJ1-2; the match to TRBD1 covers 12 bases. Germline values: CDR1 SGHAT, CDR2 FQNNGV. The CDR3 has 16 amino acids. V gave up 5 bases and J gave up 5 bases; unmatched junction bases: 9. CDR3 sequence reads: CASSPGTGGTRYGYTF. The CDR3 coding sequence is TGTGCCAGCAGCCCCGGGACAGGGGGCACTAGGTATGGCTACACCTTC.

The chain links TRBV19 to TRBJ1-6; no firm D call. With 9 bases removed from V and 3 bases from J, the gap between germline ends came to 9 bases. Germline CDR1 is LNHDA and CDR2 is SQIVND (reference sequence). The CDR3 extends over 13 amino acids. The CDR3 is CASSGSYNSPLHF. CDR3 DNA sequence: TGTGCCAGCTCTGGGAGCTATAATTCACCCCTCCACTTT.

This clone occurred a few times. Other nucleotide sequences in the sample specify the same CDR3. This chain uses TRBV7-2 with TRBJ2-3; 7 nucleotides line up with TRBD1. CDR3 size: 14 residues. Germline trimming cut 1 base from V and 4 bases from J; bases unmatched to any gene: 2. Per the germline V gene, CDR1 is SGHTA and CDR2 is FQGNSA. CDR3 region: CASSLDRGSDTQYF. CDR3 DNA: TGTGCCAGCAGCTTAGACAGGGGATCAGATACGCAGTATTTT.

This sequence joins TRBV4-3 and TRBJ2-1, with a possible D match to TRBD1 (5 bases). Germline CDR1 LGHNA, CDR2 YSLEER. The CDR3 has 16 amino acids. V shed 0 bases and J shed 1 base, with 10 bases lying between them. Here the CDR3 DNA reads TGCGCCAGCAGCCAAGATGGGCAGGGTTCCTACAATGAGCAGTTCTTC. As protein: CASSQDGQGSYNEQFF.

V and J are TRBV10-3 and TRBJ1-1; possibly TRBD1 for D (6 bases). Germline V CDR1 and CDR2: ENHRY, SYGVKD. The CDR3 consists of 13 residues. The V end lost 4 bases, the J end lost 5 bases, and 11 bases lay between the germline ends. CDR3 amino acids: CAISVQGSTEAFF. Here the CDR3 DNA reads TGTGCCATCAGTGTACAGGGAAGTACTGAAGCTTTCTTT.

The chain has TRBV19 and TRBJ1-2, with TRBD1 identical over 9 bases. This CDR3 spans 14 amino acids. V lost 8 bases and J lost 2; bases outside the gene matches: 6. Germline lookup yields CDR1 LNHDA and CDR2 SQIVND (reference sequence). CDR3 nucleotides: TGTGCCAGTGGGACAGGGATCCTGAACTATGGCTACACCTTC. As protein: CASGTGILNYGYTF.

The genes are TRBV5-1 and TRBJ2-5; 7 bases align to TRBD2. TRBJ2-7 matches the DNA end more closely, so the J call is doubtful. The CDR3 is 14 residues long. The germline gives CDR1 SGHRS, CDR2 YFSETQ. CDR3: CASRRDYGSYEQYF. The CDR3 region has the DNA TGCGCCAGCAGACGGGACTATGGGTCCTACGAGCAGTACTTC.